Listed below are T cell receptor beta chains from one sample, sequenced in a study of shared clonotypes between healthy human individuals. Sequencing was performed with immunoSEQ multiplex PCR; in TCRdb, only in-frame clones are kept and a portion is missing. Here the sample spans about 550,000 clones, 95% to 96% being singletons. Sequencing used naive CD8+ T cells sorted from blood. These receptors all stem from a woman in her twenties or thirties in good health. Each CDR3 is given with its conserved first and last residue. A D gene is named only where the DNA matches it firmly. The listing skips clone size in some rows; elsewhere it reads once, few, many or a size class.

J gene | D gene | clone size | V gene | CDR3 protein | CDR3 DNA
TRBJ2-1 | TRBD2 | . | TRBV6-5 | CASSPGTKNEQFF | TGTGCCAGCAGTCCCGGGACTAAAAATGAGCAGTTCTTC
TRBJ1-1 | . | . | TRBV5-4 | CASSANTEAFF | TGTGCCAGCAGCGCGAACACTGAAGCTTTCTTT
TRBJ1-5 | . | . | TRBV30 | CAWSNGYSNQPQHF | TGTGCCTGGAGTAACGGGTATAGCAATCAGCCCCAGCATTTT
TRBJ1-5 | TRBD1 | . | TRBV27 | CASSSTGSNQPQHF | TGTGCCAGCAGTTCGACAGGGAGCAATCAGCCCCAGCATTTT
TRBJ2-1 | . | . | TRBV29-1 | CSVVGGQEQFF | TGCAGCGTTGTTGGGGGCCAGGAGCAGTTCTTC
TRBJ2-7 | TRBD1 | . | TRBV27 | CASSDAGTGALIKYF | TGTGCCAGCAGTGACGCCGGGACAGGGGCCTTAATAAAGTACTTC
TRBJ1-3 | TRBD1 | . | TRBV19 | CASSWRTGLPDSGNTIYF | TGTGCCAGTAGTTGGCGGACAGGTCTACCCGACTCTGGAAACACCATATATTTT
TRBJ2-7 | . | . | TRBV5-6 | CASSFGQTYEQYF | TGTGCCAGCAGCTTCGGGCAGACCTACGAGCAGTACTTC
TRBJ2-1 | . | . | TRBV6-1 | CASSERGSYNEQFF | TGTGCCAGCAGTGAGAGGGGTTCTTACAATGAGCAGTTCTTC
TRBJ2-1 | . | . | TRBV27 | CASSLYPPQGLRGNEQFF | TGTGCCAGCAGTTTATATCCCCCCCAGGGGCTGCGGGGGAATGAGCAGTTCTTC
TRBJ2-7 | TRBD2 | . | TRBV4-1 | CASSQEFLAGSSYEQYF | TGCGCCAGCAGCCAAGAATTCCTAGCGGGGAGCTCCTACGAGCAGTACTTC
TRBJ1-6 | . | . | TRBV28 | CASSFTGMNSPLHF | TGTGCCAGCAGTTTCACAGGGATGAATTCACCCCTCCACTTT
TRBJ1-5 | . | . | TRBV27 | CASTTGVGNQPQHF | TGTGCCAGCACTACGGGAGTAGGCAATCAGCCCCAGCATTTT
TRBJ1-5 | . | . | TRBV5-8 | CASSLAEYSNQPQHF | TGTGCCAGCAGCTTGGCAGAATATAGCAATCAGCCCCAGCATTTT
TRBJ2-2 | . | . | TRBV6-1 | CASTGVGGELFF | TGTGCCAGCACTGGAGTAGGCGGGGAGCTGTTTTTT
TRBJ1-2 | . | . | TRBV29-1 | CSVDAGRRDYGYTF | TGCAGCGTTGATGCGGGGCGTCGCGACTATGGCTACACCTTC
TRBJ2-1 | TRBD1 | few | TRBV11-2 | CASSGQGRRNEQFF | TGTGCCAGCAGCGGACAGGGACGGCGCAATGAGCAGTTCTTC
TRBJ1-5 | TRBD1 | . | TRBV2 | CASSGTGGLSNQPQHF | TGTGCCAGCAGTGGTACAGGGGGCCTGAGCAATCAGCCCCAGCATTTT
TRBJ2-7 | . | once | TRBV18 | CASSPPQLSYEQYF | TGTGCCAGCTCACCACCACAACTGAGCTACGAGCAGTACTTC
TRBJ2-7 | . | . | TRBV28 | CASSSKFGQGPAYEQYF | TGTGCCAGCAGTTCTAAGTTTGGGCAGGGGCCTGCCTACGAGCAGTACTTC
TRBJ1-5 | . | . | TRBV10-3 | CAISEMQDSNQPQHF | TGTGCCATCAGTGAGATGCAGGACAGCAATCAGCCCCAGCATTTT
TRBJ2-7 | TRBD2 | . | TRBV27 | CATRTSGSYEQYF | TGTGCCACCAGGACTAGCGGCTCCTACGAGCAGTACTTC